This T cell receptor (beta chain) is drawn from a study of patients and donors after allogeneic stem cell transplantation. V gave up 5 bases and J gave up 3 bases, with 16 bases separating them. The CDR3 consists of 15 residues. Germline values: CDR1 SGHTA, CDR2 FQGTGA. One entry per CDR3 protein results from TCRdb running MiXCR on the RT-PCR reads. The table records some 150,000 distinct CDR3 sequences, roughly two fifths of them present only once. This rearrangement joins TRBV7-3 to TRBJ1-1; D is unresolved. What was sequenced was blood, either unsorted or a sorted T cell fraction (not recorded which). The receptor was isolated from a human donor who was either an allogeneic HSCT recipient or a stem cell or donor lymphocyte infusion donor (not recorded which). It is not recorded whose cells these are; they may come from a transplant donor. In DNA, the CDR3 is TGTGCCAGCAGCCCGAGCGGGAGAAGGGACACTGAAGCTTTCTTT. Amino acid sequence: CASSPSGRRDTEAFF.